These 29 T cell receptor beta chains came from one sample sequenced in a study of cytomegalovirus exposure and HLA in healthy donors (dated by TCRdb to the late 2010s). Receptor libraries were prepared by the immunoSEQ multiplex PCR assay. For the multiplex PCR, a mixture combining 60 forward primers for TCR Vbeta segments and 13 reverse primers for TCR Jbeta segments was used. This is the immuneACCESS table as TCRdb keeps it, with only in-frame sequences that have V and J called. A part of the clones is gone; compared with another copy, unresolved V genes explain less than half, and the rest is unexplained. In this sample the table shows tens of thousands of clones, more than 80% of which occur a single time. The ten most abundant clones make up 1.5% to 2% of the sample. The sequencing input was PBMCs. Receptors originate from a woman in her 30s in good health and CMV-seronegative.

The chain uses TRBV7-9 and TRBJ1-2; a possible D gene is TRBD1 (5 bases). CDR1 SEHNR and CDR2 FQNEAQ come from the germline V gene (reference sequence). This CDR3 region has 14 residues. The V gene lost 3 bases and the J gene lost 2 bases, with 10 bases spanning the gap. In DNA form, the CDR3 reads TGTGCCAGCAGCTTGGGGGGTCCCAACTATGGCTACACCTTC. Protein: CASSLGGPNYGYTF.

This rearrangement joins TRBV2 to TRBJ2-7; D remains unclear. V was pared by 6 bases and J by 3 bases, with 9 bases between. The germline gives CDR1 SNHLY, CDR2 FYNNEI. The CDR3 extends over 12 amino acids. The CDR3 coding sequence is TGTGCCAGCAGAACAAAGAACTACGAGCAGTACTTC. Protein: CASRTKNYEQYF.

The chain couples TRBV5-1 to TRBJ2-3; TRBD2 matches 7 bases. The germline V gene has CDR1 SGHRS and CDR2 YFSETQ. The CDR3 is 18 amino acids. V shed 3 bases and J 2 bases; nucleotides not matched to a gene: 15. DNA for the CDR3: TGCGCCAGCAGCTCCGCCAGCGGGGTACCATTGAACACAGATACGCAGTATTTT. Its translation: CASSSASGVPLNTDTQYF.

The chain recombines TRBV7-3 with TRBJ1-3, with TRBD1 identical over 10 bases. Germline CDR1 and CDR2: SGHTA and FQGTGA. The CDR3 is 18 residues long. Trimming cost V 4 bases and J 3 bases; bases outside gene matches: 12. CDR3 DNA: TGTGCCAGCAGCTCCAGGGGGGGACAGGGGAGCCTTGGAAACACCATATATTTT. It specifies CASSSRGGQGSLGNTIYF.

CDR3 sequence (DNA): TGTGCCACCAGCAGAGTTCCCCAACTAGCGGGAGAGGGCTTCTTC. Residues: CATSRVPQLAGEGFF. The rearrangement links TRBV15 to TRBJ2-1, with TRBD2 matching over 11 bases. V lost 1 base to trimming and J lost 16 bases; unmatched junction nucleotides: 12. From germline, CDR1 is LNHNV and CDR2 YYDKDF (reference sequence). This CDR3 has 15 residues.

The V call is TRBV5-6, the J call TRBJ2-2, with D perhaps matching TRBD1 (6 bases). Germline CDR1 is SGHDT and CDR2 is YYEEEE. The CDR3 is 14 residues long. V was trimmed by 4 bases and J by 4 bases, leaving 11 bases between them. CDR3: CASSPGAPTGELFF. The CDR3 DNA is TGTGCCAGCAGCCCAGGGGCTCCCACCGGGGAGCTGTTTTTT. Combining the CDR3 with reference TRBV5-6 and TRBJ2-2 gives the whole variable domain DAGVTQSPTHLIKTRGQQVTLRCSPKSGHDTVSWYQQALGQGPQFIFQYYEEEERQRGNFPDRFSGHQFPNYSSELNVNALLLGDSALYLCASSPGAPTGELFFGEGSRLTVL.

This clone was counted a single time. The chain combines TRBV7-2 with TRBJ2-1; the match to TRBD2 covers 8 bases. V trimming: 5 bases; J trimming: 3 bases; junction bases outside the gene matches: 6. Germline CDR1 and CDR2: SGHTA and FQGNSA. The CDR3 length is 15 residues. The CDR3: CASSQTSGVYNEQFF. The CDR3 DNA reads as TGTGCCAGCAGCCAAACTAGCGGCGTCTACAATGAGCAGTTCTTC. Complete variable domain (other parts from reference TRBV7-2 and TRBJ2-1): GAGVSQSPSNKVTEKGKDVELRCDPISGHTALYWYRQSLGQGLEFLIYFQGNSAPDKSGLPSDRFSAERTGGSVSTLTIQRTQQEDSAVYLCASSQTSGVYNEQFFGPGTRLTVL.

The sample holds a few counts of this clone. The chain is built from TRBV28 and TRBJ1-1; tentative D call: TRBD1 (6 bases). Germline CDR1 and CDR2: MDHEN and SYDVKM. This CDR3 contains 16 residues. V was shortened by 6 bases and J by 0 bases, with 17 bases between the two germline ends. The CDR3 loop reads CASRETGTLMNTEAFF. The DNA for the CDR3 is TGTGCCAGCAGGGAGACCGGGACACTTATGAACACTGAAGCTTTCTTT.

This chain links TRBV7-8 with TRBJ1-4; TRBD1 is a possible D gene (6 bases). The germline V gene has CDR1 SGHVS and CDR2 FQNEAQ. The CDR3 contains 18 residues. V was cut by 5 bases and J by 2 bases, with 21 bases left in between. CDR3 residues: CASSQREGVSGTNEKLFF. The CDR3 DNA sequence: TGTGCCAGCAGCCAACGTGAGGGGGTCAGTGGGACTAATGAAAAACTGTTTTTT.

This clone was observed a few times. The chain carries TRBV25-1 and TRBJ2-1, with 8 bases identical to TRBD1. V lost 5 bases to trimming and J lost 5 bases; unmatched junction nucleotides: 11. Per germline, CDR1 MGHDK and CDR2 SYGVNS. This CDR3 contains 16 residues. CDR3 amino acids: CASSRRRQGPDNEQFF. The DNA of the CDR3 is TGTGCCAGCAGTCGGAGGAGACAGGGGCCCGACAATGAGCAGTTCTTC. The full variable domain, rest sourced from reference TRBV25-1 and TRBJ2-1, is EADIYQTPRYLVIGTGKKITLECSQTMGHDKMYWYQQDPGMELHLIHYSYGVNSTEKGDLSSESTVSRIRTEHFPLTLESARPSHTSQYLCASSRRRQGPDNEQFFGPGTRLTVL.

The chain couples TRBV28 to TRBJ2-2; maybe TRBD2 (6 bases). The CDR3 has 14 residues. Trimming took off 5 bases at V and 5 bases at J, with 12 bases between the two ends. Germline assignment: CDR1 MDHEN and CDR2 SYDVKM. As DNA, the CDR3 is TGTGCCAGCAGTGTTGGGGGAGGTACCGGGGAGCTGTTTTTT. It yields the protein CASSVGGGTGELFF.

The chain uses TRBV7-8 and TRBJ2-1, with D unresolved. CDR1 and CDR2 from the germline V gene are SGHVS and FQNEAQ. The CDR3 runs 15 residues. Between the trimmed V and J ends, which lost 5 bases and 8 bases, there was a span of 19 bases. CDR3 coding DNA: TGTGCCAGCAGCCCCACCACCTACCCTTTGGATGAGCAGTTCTTC. This codes for CASSPTTYPLDEQFF.

The chain uses TRBV29-1 and TRBJ1-1, with 8 nucleotides matching TRBD1. Losses at the gene ends were 4 bases for V and 8 bases for J; bases not matched to a gene: 3. The germline CDR1 and CDR2 sequences are SQVTM and ANQGSEA. There are 11 residues in the CDR3. DNA for the CDR3: TGCAGCGTTGGGGGGACAGGCGAAGCTTTCTTT. It is translated as CSVGGTGEAFF.

The rearrangement uses TRBV30 and TRBJ2-3; 12 nucleotides agree with TRBD2. CDR3 length: 17 amino acids. The germline V gene encodes CDR1 GTSNPN and CDR2 SVGIG (reference sequence). The junction had 6 bases not matched to a gene; V was cut back by 0 bases and J by 2 bases. This CDR3 is CAWSVTRTSGTTDTQYF. DNA for the CDR3: TGTGCCTGGAGTGTAACCCGGACTAGCGGGACCACAGATACGCAGTATTTT.

The chain is built from TRBV28 and TRBJ1-2, with D uncertain. CDR3 length: 17 residues. Trimming removed 1 base at V and 0 bases at J, with 15 bases between. Germline CDR1 MDHEN, CDR2 SYDVKM. CDR3 loop: CASSLSFPQVSNYGYTF. For the CDR3, the DNA is TGTGCCAGCAGTTTATCCTTCCCGCAGGTCTCTAACTATGGCTACACCTTC.

This clone has a handful of counts. This sequence joins TRBV9 and TRBJ2-1; maybe TRBD2 (5 bases). The CDR3 loop spans 15 amino acids. Germline CDR1 is SGDLS and CDR2 is YYNGEE. Trimming removed 3 bases at V and 2 bases at J, with 12 bases between. The chain's CDR3 is CASSGLEVPYNEQFF. The CDR3 DNA follows: TGTGCCAGCAGCGGGTTGGAGGTACCCTACAATGAGCAGTTCTTC.

Written as DNA, the CDR3 is TGTGCCAGCAGTTTAATCGGACAGGGGGCTGACGAGCAGTACTTC. Residues: CASSLIGQGADEQYF. The rearrangement links TRBV27 to TRBJ2-7; 11 bases map to TRBD1. The CDR3 consists of 15 residues. V lost 2 bases to trimming and J lost 5 bases; unmatched junction nucleotides: 5. Germline-derived CDR1 and CDR2 are MNHEY and SMNVEV (reference sequence).

The V call is TRBV6-1, the J call TRBJ1-1; possible D gene TRBD1, 5 bases. Per germline, CDR1 MNHNS and CDR2 SASEGT. The V gene lost 4 bases and the J gene lost 4 bases, with 22 bases spanning the gap. The CDR3 is made up of 17 amino acids. The CDR3 sequence is CASSGGRGEGRGTEAFF. The CDR3 DNA sequence: TGTGCCAGCAGTGGAGGGAGAGGGGAAGGGAGGGGCACTGAAGCTTTCTTT.

This clone was seen more than once but under ten times. The V and J genes are TRBV7-2 and TRBJ1-4; maybe TRBD1 (6 bases). Looked up from germline, CDR1 is SGHTA and CDR2 is FQGNSA. CDR3 length: 15 amino acids. V shed 4 bases and J shed 4 bases, with 13 bases lying between them. CDR3 bases: TGTGCCAGCAGCTCCGACAGGCCCTTTAATGAAAAACTGTTTTTT. This sequence encodes CASSSDRPFNEKLFF.

The rearrangement joins TRBV29-1 to TRBJ2-2; 8 positions match TRBD2. CDR3 size: 14 residues. Germline V gene sequence: CDR1 SQVTM, CDR2 ANQGSEA. The junction had 2 bases not matched to a gene; V was cut back by 5 bases and J by 0 bases. CDR3 DNA: TGCAGCGTTACTAGCGGAACGAACACCGGGGAGCTGTTTTTT. Translated: CSVTSGTNTGELFF.

This chain joins TRBV28 and TRBJ2-5; D unresolved. Germline CDR1 and CDR2: MDHEN and SYDVKM. This CDR3 comprises 13 residues. The ends were cut back, 5 bases at V and 4 bases at J, with 11 bases in the middle. CDR3: CASSRQLRETQYF. The DNA of the CDR3 is TGTGCCAGCAGTCGCCAACTACGAGAGACCCAGTACTTC.

This chain joins TRBV6-6 and TRBJ2-7, with TRBD2 matching 11 bases. The CDR3 contains 14 residues. CDR1 and CDR2 from the germline V gene are MNHNY and SVGAGI (reference sequence). The V and J ends lost 6 bases and 6 bases, in that order; junction bases with no gene match: 7. The CDR3 DNA reads as TGTGCCAGCAGCTTAGCGGGAGGGGGCTCCGAGCAGTACTTC. This translates into CASSLAGGGSEQYF.

This clone was counted between two and nine times. One junction end does not reproduce the germline sequence, and a read error may be involved. The V call is TRBV30, the J call TRBJ1-2, with D unclear. The CDR3 length is 8 residues. CDR1 and CDR2 (germline): GTSNPN, SVGIG (reference sequence). CDR3 sequence: CAWSTVLF. CDR3 nucleotides: TGTGCCTGGAGCACAGTTCTCTTC. The full variable domain, its missing parts supplied by reference TRBV30 and TRBJ1-2, is SQTIHQWPATLVQPVGSPLSLECTVEGTSNPNLYWYRQAAGRGLQLLFYSVGIGQISSEVPQNLSASRPQDRQFILSSKKLLLSDSGFYLCAWSTVLFGSGTRLTVV.

The CDR3 protein is CASSLWGQGSGQPQHF. CDR3 sequence (DNA): TGTGCCAGCAGTTTATGGGGACAGGGTAGCGGTCAGCCCCAGCATTTT. V and J are TRBV27 and TRBJ1-5; TRBD1 matches 9 bases. The V gene end was trimmed by 1 base and the J gene end by 6 bases; junction bases not matched to a gene: 7. CDR1 is MNHEY, CDR2 SMNVEV, per germline (reference sequence). This CDR3 has 16 residues.

The sample holds one count of this clone. V usage is TRBV19 and J usage is TRBJ2-2; TRBD1 matches 10 bases. Germline assignment: CDR1 LNHDA and CDR2 SQIVND (reference sequence). CDR3 length equals 16 residues. V shed 4 bases and J 4 bases; nucleotides not matched to a gene: 6. CDR3 in amino acids: CASSRGTGDRTGELFF. CDR3 in DNA: TGTGCCAGTAGTAGGGGGACAGGGGATCGCACCGGGGAGCTGTTTTTT.

This clone has only a few counts. The J gene is TRBJ1-4, the V gene TRBV4-3, with 10 bases matching TRBD1. V lost 6 bases and J lost 0; bases outside the gene matches: 1. This CDR3 region has 15 residues. Germline-derived CDR1 and CDR2 are LGHNA and YSLEER. CDR3 DNA: TGCGCCAGCAGGGACAGGGGGTCAACTAATGAAAAACTGTTTTTT. Its translation: CASRDRGSTNEKLFF.

V usage is TRBV28 and J usage is TRBJ1-5; 7 nucleotides agree with TRBD1. CDR3 length: 14 amino acids. V was pared by 7 bases and J by 7 bases, with 10 bases of the junction left unmatched. Germline V gene data show CDR1 as MDHEN and CDR2 as SYDVKM. CDR3 in amino acids: CASMPGQWVQPQHF. The CDR3 DNA sequence: TGTGCCAGCATGCCGGGACAGTGGGTACAGCCCCAGCATTTT. Full variable domain (remainder filled in from reference TRBV28 and TRBJ1-5): DVKVTQSSRYLVKRTGEKVFLECVQDMDHENMFWYRQDPGLGLRLIYFSYDVKMKEKGDIPEGYSVSREKKERFSLILESASTNQTSMYLCASMPGQWVQPQHFGDGTRLSIL.

This clone appeared a single time. The genes are TRBV7-9 and TRBJ2-1; D possibly corresponds to TRBD1 (5 bases). Germline loops: CDR1 SEHNR, CDR2 FQNEAQ (reference sequence). The CDR3 is 14 residues long. V lost 7 bases, J lost 1 base, and 11 bases lay in between. CDR3 DNA: TGTGCCAGCACAGGGAAAGGATCCTACAATGAGCAGTTCTTC. It encodes CASTGKGSYNEQFF.

The chain has TRBV4-2 and TRBJ2-5; 7 bases are a match to TRBD2. V shed 4 bases, J shed 2 bases, and the junction held 4 bases outside the gene matches. The CDR3 has 14 amino acids. CDR1 LGHNA and CDR2 YNFKEQ come from the germline V gene. For the CDR3, the DNA is TGTGCCAGCAGCCCGGGACTAACGCAAGAGACCCAGTACTTC. Translation: CASSPGLTQETQYF.